This passage covers 27 T cell receptor beta chains from one sample sequenced in a study of T cell clones after liver transplantation. Generated by immunoSEQ multiplex PCR, the TCRdb table keeps only in-frame clones and is missing some. The sample holds tens of thousands of clones, approximately 80% seen once. Sequencing was performed on CD4+ T cells from blood, taken 12 months after liver transplant. The receptors shown here come from a human patient who received a liver transplant. Some T cells may be transferred from the graft donor.

The table lists this clone with a count of one. The chain uses TRBV5-1 and TRBJ1-1; possibly TRBD1 for D (6 bases). Germline CDR1 SGHRS, CDR2 YFSETQ. Deletions cut 3 bases from V and 6 bases from J, with 18 bases between. This CDR3 spans 15 amino acids. CDR3 protein: CASSSKQGSPSEAFF. Written as DNA, the CDR3 is TGCGCCAGCAGCTCGAAACAGGGTTCTCCCTCTGAAGCTTTCTTT.

The chain recombines TRBV6-6 with TRBJ2-1; TRBD2 agrees at 8 bases. The CDR3 sequence is 14 residues long. Losses at the gene ends were 7 bases for V and 5 bases for J; bases not matched to a gene: 7. CDR1 is MNHNY, CDR2 SVGAGI, per germline (reference sequence). Here the CDR3 reads CASTAGTRNNEQFF. The CDR3 DNA sequence: TGTGCCAGCACCGCCGGGACTAGAAACAATGAGCAGTTCTTC.

This clone was counted only a few times. V and J are TRBV5-1 and TRBJ1-1, with D perhaps matching TRBD1 (6 bases). With 2 bases removed from V and 1 base from J, the gap between germline ends came to 12 bases. The germline V gene encodes CDR1 SGHRS and CDR2 YFSETQ. This CDR3 has 15 residues. The CDR3 region has the DNA TGCGCCAGCAGCTTCGACAGGCCAGGGAACACTGAAGCTTTCTTT. The encoded protein is CASSFDRPGNTEAFF.

The chain has TRBV5-1 and TRBJ2-1; no reliable D call. There are 16 residues in the CDR3. CDR1 and CDR2 from the germline V gene are SGHRS and YFSETQ. V lost 2 bases and J lost 5, with 17 bases in between. In DNA form, the CDR3 reads TGCGCCAGCAGCTTATTCACAGCTGGATTGAACAATGAGCAGTTCTTC. Translation gives CASSLFTAGLNNEQFF.

On this clone itself: Additional DNA sequences in this sample encode the identical CDR3. The chain recombines TRBV4-1 with TRBJ1-2; tentatively, D is TRBD1 (5 bases). The CDR3 has 14 residues. CDR1 is MGHRA and CDR2 is YSYEKL in the germline V gene. V lost 0 bases and J lost 4, with 9 bases in between. The CDR3 nucleotides read TGCGCCAGCAGCCAAGATCAGGGTGTCTATGGCTACACCTTC. Its translation: CASSQDQGVYGYTF.

The count of this clone is one. The chain combines TRBV29-1 with TRBJ1-1, with 12 bases fitting TRBD1. The CDR3 loop spans 14 amino acids. Germline lookup yields CDR1 SQVTM and CDR2 ANQGSEA. The ends lost 3 bases at V and 7 bases at J; junction bases unmatched: 6. This CDR3 reads CSVEGGQGASEAFF. For the CDR3, the DNA is TGCAGCGTTGAGGGGGGACAGGGGGCCAGTGAAGCTTTCTTT.

The chain carries TRBV28 and TRBJ1-1; the D is unclear. This CDR3 contains 12 residues. The germline V and J ends were trimmed by 3 bases and 8 bases, with 10 bases remaining between them. Per germline, CDR1 MDHEN and CDR2 SYDVKM. The CDR3 DNA is TGTGCCAGCAGTTTGAGGGCTTTAGAAGCTTTCTTT. As protein: CASSLRALEAFF.

V usage is TRBV2 and J usage is TRBJ1-1, with a possible D match to TRBD1 (6 bases). This CDR3 contains 16 residues. Trimming removed 6 bases at V and 0 bases at J, with 17 bases between. Germline loops: CDR1 SNHLY, CDR2 FYNNEI. The CDR3, as DNA: TGTGCCAGCAGCCCCCAAGGGGGGCCTTTGAACACTGAAGCTTTCTTT. As protein: CASSPQGGPLNTEAFF.

Only a few counts were recorded for this clone. This chain joins TRBV6-1 and TRBJ1-4; D gene ambiguous. Looked up from germline, CDR1 is MNHNS and CDR2 is SASEGT. The CDR3 is 14 residues long. V lost 3 bases to trimming and J lost 10 bases, with 15 bases between them. The CDR3, as DNA: TGTGCCAGCAGTGAGACGGTTAGAGTGGGAAAACTGTTTTTT. It specifies CASSETVRVGKLFF.

The CDR3 nucleotides read TGTGCCAGCAGCTTGAGCCTAGCCTACAATGAGCAGTTCTTC. Amino acids: CASSLSLAYNEQFF. The chain carries TRBV11-2 and TRBJ2-1; no clear D gene. The germline V gene encodes CDR1 SGHAT and CDR2 FQNNGV. V was shortened by 3 bases and J by 2 bases, with 8 bases between the two germline ends. The CDR3 runs 14 residues.

Comment on this clone: Other DNA variants within this sample encode the same CDR3. V and J are TRBV11-2 and TRBJ2-7, with D possibly matching TRBD1 (6 bases). Trimming took 4 bases from V and 3 from J, leaving 13 bases between them. This CDR3 is 14 amino acids long. Germline V gene sequence: CDR1 SGHAT, CDR2 FQNNGV. CDR3 nucleotide sequence: TGTGCCAGCAGCTCCTCGACAGGAGGCTACGAGCAGTACTTC. Protein product: CASSSSTGGYEQYF.

V is TRBV28 and J is TRBJ2-1; D might be TRBD1 (5 bases). CDR1 MDHEN and CDR2 SYDVKM come from the germline V gene. CDR3 length: 13 residues. V was pared by 6 bases and J by 0 bases, with 6 bases between. Written as DNA, the CDR3 is TGTGCCAGCAGAACAGGCTCCTACAATGAGCAGTTCTTC. Translating it yields CASRTGSYNEQFF.

The chain is built from TRBV7-2 and TRBJ1-4; D is unresolved. This CDR3 is built from 14 residues. Trimming pared 1 base from V and 3 bases from J, leaving 6 bases between. Germline V gene sequence: CDR1 SGHTA, CDR2 FQGNSA. CDR3 sequence reads: CASSLGMSNEKLFF. The DNA of the CDR3 is TGTGCCAGCAGCTTAGGGATGTCTAATGAAAAACTGTTTTTT.

V and J are TRBV5-1 and TRBJ2-5; D is possibly TRBD1 (6 bases). Trimming stripped 5 bases from V and 0 bases from J, with 11 bases between. The V gene's germline CDR1 is SGHRS and CDR2 YFSETQ. CDR3 length equals 14 residues. As DNA, the CDR3 is TGCGCCAGCAGGATGGGGACACACCAAGAGACCCAGTACTTC. Protein: CASRMGTHQETQYF. Looking up the rest from reference TRBV5-1 and TRBJ2-5 gives the full variable domain: KAGVTQTPRYLIKTRGQQVTLSCSPISGHRSVSWYQQTPGQGLQFLFEYFSETQRNKGNFPGRFSGRQFSNSRSEMNVSTLELGDSALYLCASRMGTHQETQYFGPGTRLLVL.

V and J are TRBV27 and TRBJ2-3; a weak D match, TRBD1 (5 bases). The CDR3 runs to 15 residues. Per the germline V gene, CDR1 is MNHEY and CDR2 is SMNVEV (reference sequence). V was trimmed by 3 bases and J by 1 base, leaving 11 bases between them. The CDR3 region is CASSFKGIRTDTQYF. The CDR3 DNA sequence: TGTGCCAGCAGTTTCAAGGGGATTCGCACAGATACGCAGTATTTT.

The chain couples TRBV28 to TRBJ1-2, with a weak D call TRBD1 (6 bases). The CDR3 sequence is 13 residues long. In germline, CDR1 is MDHEN, CDR2 SYDVKM. The V gene lost 2 bases and the J gene lost 4 bases, with 8 bases spanning the gap. The CDR3: CASSLQGSYGYTF. CDR3 nucleotides: TGTGCCAGCAGTTTACAGGGGTCCTATGGCTACACCTTC.

The chain is built from TRBV11-2 and TRBJ2-5, with D maybe TRBD2 (5 bases). V was pared by 1 base and J by 5 bases, with 14 bases between. The V gene's germline CDR1 is SGHAT and CDR2 FQNNGV. The CDR3 runs 15 residues. The DNA of the CDR3 is TGTGCCAGCAGCTTAGTTATCAGGCCGGGGGAGACCCAGTACTTC. Protein: CASSLVIRPGETQYF.

This sequence joins TRBV5-1 and TRBJ1-1, with a possible D match to TRBD1 (6 bases). From germline, CDR1 is SGHRS and CDR2 YFSETQ. This CDR3 has 14 amino acids. The V gene lost 0 bases and the J gene lost 5 bases, with 11 bases spanning the gap. The DNA for the CDR3 is TGCGCCAGCAGCTTGGCCGAGGGGGAGACTGAAGCTTTCTTT. Protein sequence: CASSLAEGETEAFF.

The chain has TRBV28 and TRBJ1-5; tentative D call: TRBD1 (6 bases). The germline CDR1 and CDR2 sequences are MDHEN and SYDVKM. There are 18 residues in the CDR3. The V gene lost 6 bases and the J gene lost 2 bases, with 23 bases spanning the gap. The CDR3 sequence is CASSWGTLRKSGNQPQHF. The CDR3 nucleotides read TGTGCCAGCAGCTGGGGGACACTCAGGAAGAGCGGCAATCAGCCCCAGCATTTT.

The genes are TRBV6-6 and TRBJ1-1; no firm D call. The CDR3 extends over 14 amino acids. Per germline, CDR1 MNHNY and CDR2 SVGAGI (reference sequence). V was clipped by 6 bases and J by 1 base, with 12 bases between them. The CDR3 sequence is CASRLNRGNTEAFF. CDR3 bases: TGTGCCAGCAGGCTCAATCGAGGGAACACTGAAGCTTTCTTT.

The chain has TRBV11-3 and TRBJ2-1, with D perhaps TRBD1 (6 bases). Germline V CDR1 and CDR2: SGHNT, YENEEA. V was shortened by 5 bases and J by 4 bases, with 12 bases between the two germline ends. This CDR3 contains 14 residues. CDR3 protein: CASSRGQRYNEQFF. The CDR3 DNA follows: TGTGCCAGCAGCCGAGGACAGCGGTACAATGAGCAGTTCTTC.

This clone was seen only a few times. This chain uses TRBV18 with TRBJ1-5; TRBD1 aligns across 8 bases. The CDR3 covers 15 residues. CDR1 KGHSH and CDR2 LQKENI come from the germline V gene. V was clipped by 3 bases and J by 6 bases; unmatched bases: 7. The CDR3 coding sequence is TGTGCCAGCTCACCCACGACAGGGGAAGGTCAGCCCCAGCATTTT. Translation gives CASSPTTGEGQPQHF.

The chain combines TRBV6-1 with TRBJ1-2; D uncertain. In germline, CDR1 is MNHNS, CDR2 SASEGT. The CDR3 totals 12 residues. Trimming stripped 5 bases from V and 8 bases from J, with 12 bases between. In DNA form, the CDR3 reads TGTGCCAGCAGTCCCAGGAGCCTAGGCTACACCTTC. This encodes CASSPRSLGYTF.

This chain joins TRBV29-1 and TRBJ1-3; unclear D gene. Germline V gene sequence: CDR1 SQVTM, CDR2 ANQGSEA. V was trimmed by 3 bases and J by 7 bases, leaving 10 bases between them. The CDR3 is 12 residues long. The CDR3 spells CSVDEGSNTIYF. The CDR3 nucleotides read TGCAGCGTTGACGAAGGCTCCAACACCATATATTTT.

J is TRBJ1-5 and V is TRBV18, with 8 bases that match TRBD1. Germline V gene sequence: CDR1 KGHSH, CDR2 LQKENI. The CDR3 runs 17 residues. The V and J ends lost 1 base and 4 bases, in that order; junction bases with no gene match: 9. The CDR3 DNA sequence: TGTGCCAGCTCACCACTTCCGCCTAGACAGGGGAATCAGCCCCAGCATTTT. It codes for CASSPLPPRQGNQPQHF.

V usage is TRBV7-3 and J usage is TRBJ2-1, with D possibly called TRBD1 or TRBD2 (5 bases each). Germline V CDR1 and CDR2: SGHTA, FQGTGA. V was pared by 5 bases and J by 3 bases, with 20 bases between. This CDR3 is built from 17 residues. The CDR3 DNA follows: TGTGCCAGCAGCCCCAAAGGGGTTAAGCGGATCTACAATGAGCAGTTCTTC. Translation gives CASSPKGVKRIYNEQFF.

The chain joins TRBV5-6 to TRBJ2-7; D possibly uses TRBD1 or TRBD2 (5 bases each). The germline V gene encodes CDR1 SGHDT and CDR2 YYEEEE. The V end was cut by 4 bases, the J end by 7 bases, with 18 bases between. CDR3 length: 14 residues. The CDR3 DNA reads TGTGCCAGCAGCCATCGGGGACCTCTTCGAGAGCAGTACTTC. It translates to CASSHRGPLREQYF.